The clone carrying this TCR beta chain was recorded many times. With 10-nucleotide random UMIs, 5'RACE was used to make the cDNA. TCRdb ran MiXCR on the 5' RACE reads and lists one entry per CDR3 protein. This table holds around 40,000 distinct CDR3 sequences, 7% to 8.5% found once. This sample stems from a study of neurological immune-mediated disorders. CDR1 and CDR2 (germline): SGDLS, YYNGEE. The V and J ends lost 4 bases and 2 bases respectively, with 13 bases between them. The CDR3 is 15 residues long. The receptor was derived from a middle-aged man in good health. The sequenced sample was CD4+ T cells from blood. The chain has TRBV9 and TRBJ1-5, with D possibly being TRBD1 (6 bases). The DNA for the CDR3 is TGTGCCAGCAGCCCCAGGGGAGACGGCAATCAGCCCCAGCATTTT. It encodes CASSPRGDGNQPQHF.